Presented here are 21 T cell receptor beta chains from one specimen sequenced in a study of blood T cells in healthy people across ages (dated by TCRdb to 2013 to 2016). Receptors were amplified or captured by 5' RACE. The instrument was an Illumina HiSeq 2500. The second PCR ran for about 6 to 12 cycles and used a J-beta primer mix along with a sample-barcoded 5' primer. TCRdb reworked the public reads: Q25 trimming with fastp, MiXCR clone assembly, productive beta chains retained. Entries that share a CDR3 protein sequence are merged under the most common genes and DNA. The sample profile shows 1.5 million to 2 million distinct CDR3 sequences; 28% of them were found once. Together, the top ten hold less than 9.5% of the sample. Source material: blood. The receptors stem from a woman in her twenties or thirties in good health.

This clonotype occurred many times. This chain joins TRBV7-6 and TRBJ2-5, with TRBD2 matching over 8 bases. V gave up 3 bases and J gave up 7 bases; unmatched junction bases: 4. Germline loops: CDR1 SGHVS, CDR2 FNYEAQ. The CDR3 is 13 residues long. The CDR3 sequence is CASSFPGGATQYF. The CDR3 DNA sequence: TGTGCCAGCAGCTTCCCGGGAGGGGCGACCCAGTACTTC.

With respect to this clonotype: It may be a read error: a sequence one base away is much more abundant. The rearrangement links TRBV11-1 to TRBJ2-1; a possible D gene is TRBD2 (7 bases). CDR3 length equals 13 residues. V dropped 7 bases and J dropped 6 bases, with 13 bases sitting between them. CDR1 SGHAT and CDR2 FQDESV come from the germline V gene (reference sequence). The CDR3 region is CASTAGAFNEQFF. The CDR3 nucleotides read TGTGCCAGCACCGCGGGGGCTTTCAATGAGCAGTTCTTC.

As to this clonotype: This could be a read error, since a much larger clone is one nucleotide away. This rearrangement joins TRBV28 to TRBJ1-4, with D perhaps TRBD1 (5 bases). Germline V gene sequence: CDR1 MDHEN, CDR2 SYDVKM. The CDR3 is 14 amino acids. CDR3 bases: TGTGCCAGCAGTTTACGGGGGTTTCGTGAAAAACGGTTTTTT. Translating it yields CASSLRGFREKRFF.

On this clonotype: This sequence may be a read error, since a much larger clone differs from it by one base. This rearrangement joins TRBV10-3 to TRBJ1-2, with D uncertain. The CDR3 is 15 residues long. The V gene lost 3 bases and the J gene lost 8 bases, with 19 bases spanning the gap. Germline V lookup: CDR1 ENHRY, CDR2 SYGVKD. Written as DNA, the CDR3 is TGTGCCATCAGTGACACGGGCACGGGTGTTGAAGGCTACACCTTC. It yields the protein CAISDTGTGVEGYTF.

This chain links TRBV6-6 with TRBJ1-2; tentatively, D is TRBD1 (6 bases). Germline CDR1 is MNHNY and CDR2 is SVGAGI (reference sequence). The CDR3 extends over 14 amino acids. Trimming took off 7 bases at V and 6 bases at J, with 18 bases between the two ends. The CDR3 protein is CASTTTEQGNGYTF. CDR3 bases: TGTGCCAGCACCACTACCGAACAGGGAAATGGCTACACCTTC.

This clonotype was observed a handful of times. The rearrangement uses TRBV5-6 and TRBJ2-7; 10 bases are a match to TRBD2. The CDR3 totals 15 residues. V lost 5 bases, J lost 3 bases, and 8 bases stayed unmatched. Germline V CDR1 and CDR2: SGHDT, YYEEEE. The CDR3 is CASSSGTSEFYEQYF. The CDR3 region has the DNA TGTGCCAGCAGTTCCGGGACTAGCGAGTTCTACGAGCAGTACTTC.

About this clonotype: One end of the junction is discordant with germline, which a read error may explain. This sequence joins TRBV3-1 and TRBJ2-1, with TRBD2 identical over 8 bases. Germline V gives CDR1 LGHDT, CDR2 YNNKEL (reference sequence). This CDR3 comprises 16 residues. CDR3 nucleotides: TGTGCCAGCAGCGAAGAGTGGCGGGGGGCCTACAATGAGCAGTTCTTC. Amino acids: CASSEEWRGAYNEQFF.

Note on this clonotype: Given a much more abundant clone one base away, this may be a read error. V usage is TRBV9 and J usage is TRBJ2-3; D unresolved. Germline V gene lookup returns CDR1 SGDLS and CDR2 YYNGEE. The CDR3 is made up of 13 amino acids. CDR3: CASNVDSTDTQYF. The CDR3, as DNA: TGTGCCAGCAACGTAGATAGCACAGATACGCAGTATTTT.

The rearrangement joins TRBV20-1 to TRBJ2-1; 11 bases map to TRBD2. There are 15 residues in the CDR3. The V segment lost 2 bases and the J segment 9 bases; nucleotides outside the gene matches: 9. From germline, CDR1 is DFQATT and CDR2 SNEGSKA (reference sequence). Here the CDR3 DNA reads TGCAGTGCTAGAATAGGGCTAGCGGGGGGAACTGAGCAGTTCTTC. Residues: CSARIGLAGGTEQFF.

About this clonotype: This may be a read error: a much more frequent sequence differs by one nucleotide. This chain uses TRBV5-1 with TRBJ2-7, with a possible D match to TRBD1 (6 bases). Germline loops: CDR1 SGHRS, CDR2 YFSETQ. The CDR3 runs 14 residues. CDR3 protein: CTSSEQGSRYEQYF. The CDR3 nucleotides read TGCACCAGCAGTGAACAGGGATCCCGCTACGAGCAGTACTTC.

Comments on this clonotype: This could be a read error, since a much larger clone is one nucleotide away. This sequence joins TRBV29-1 and TRBJ2-7; 8 positions match TRBD2. Trimming took 8 bases from V and 3 from J; bases not matched to a gene: 6. The CDR3 is 12 amino acids. The germline V gene encodes CDR1 SQVTM and CDR2 ANQGSEA. The CDR3 coding sequence is TGCAGCAGCGGGGGACGGAGCTACGAGCAGTACTTC. Its protein product is CSSGGRSYEQYF.

This chain joins TRBV29-1 and TRBJ1-1; no reliable D call. V shed 2 bases and J shed 5 bases, with 9 bases lying between them. Looked up from germline, CDR1 is SQVTM and CDR2 is ANQGSEA. This CDR3 comprises 12 residues. CDR3 loop: CSVEIGRTEAFF. CDR3 in DNA: TGCAGCGTTGAAATAGGAAGGACTGAAGCTTTCTTT.

V and J are TRBV6-1 and TRBJ1-1; D is possibly TRBD1 (6 bases). The V end was cut by 8 bases, the J end by 6 bases, with 13 bases between. The CDR3 is 12 amino acids. CDR1 and CDR2 (germline): MNHNS, SASEGT. CDR3 residues: CASLQGLPEAFF. In DNA, the CDR3 is TGTGCCAGCCTACAGGGCCTACCTGAAGCTTTCTTT.

This clonotype turned up a few times. The chain recombines TRBV24-1 with TRBJ2-1, with D possibly being TRBD1 (6 bases). Trimming pared 5 bases from V and 7 bases from J, leaving 17 bases between. The CDR3 extends over 15 amino acids. Germline CDR1 reads KGHDR; CDR2 reads SFDVKD. CDR3 DNA: TGTGCCACCAGTGGGGGTGGCACAGGGAGAAATGAGCAGTTCTTC. Translation: CATSGGGTGRNEQFF.

The V and J genes are TRBV5-7 and TRBJ2-7, with TRBD1 matching over 8 bases. TRBV5-7 is classed as an ORF, of uncertain function. Unmatched junction bases numbered 7, after V lost 3 bases and J lost 2 bases. This CDR3 is 15 amino acids long. Here the CDR3 DNA reads TGTGCCAGCAGCTCCTGGGACAGGCGGGCCTACGAGCAGTACTTC. Residues: CASSSWDRRAYEQYF.

Ten or more counts support this clonotype. The gene calls are TRBV15 and TRBJ2-5, with D tentatively TRBD2 (6 bases). The CDR3 is made up of 15 amino acids. Germline loops: CDR1 LNHNV, CDR2 YYDKDF (reference sequence). The V end lost 1 base, the J end lost 0 bases, and 9 bases lay between the germline ends. The CDR3 spells CATSRGGGNQETQYF. The CDR3 DNA reads TGTGCCACCAGCAGAGGTGGCGGGAACCAAGAGACCCAGTACTTC.

This clonotype was counted only a few times. This chain connects TRBV15 to TRBJ2-7, with D perhaps matching TRBD2 (6 bases). The ends were cut back, 7 bases at V and 4 bases at J, with 20 bases in the middle. Per germline, CDR1 LNHNV and CDR2 YYDKDF (reference sequence). The CDR3 has 15 residues. The CDR3 spells CATTLASYMWYEQYF. CDR3 sequence (DNA): TGTGCCACCACTCTAGCGAGCTATATGTGGTACGAGCAGTACTTC.

The chain is built from TRBV25-1 and TRBJ2-4; tentative D call: TRBD1 (6 bases). The DNA end is more similar to TRBJ2-7, so the J call may be wrong. This CDR3 spans 15 amino acids. The germline gives CDR1 MGHDK, CDR2 SYGVNS. CDR3 loop: CASSDTKTGRYEQYF. CDR3 bases: TGTGCCAGCAGTGATACCAAGACAGGCCGCTACGAGCAGTACTTC.

Of note for this clonotype: A much larger clone differs from this one at a single base, so this may be a read error. The conserved phenylalanine or tryptophan normally closing the CDR3 is absent here, so this likely arose from a read error. V and J are TRBV4-2 and TRBJ2-1; D perhaps matches TRBD2 (6 bases). The CDR3 consists of 15 residues. Germline-derived CDR1 and CDR2 are LGHNA and YNFKEQ. Trimming removed 1 base at V and 2 bases at J, with 9 bases between. This chain's CDR3 is CASSQAGGTYNEQFV. Written as DNA, the CDR3 is TGTGCCAGCAGCCAAGCCGGCGGGACCTACAATGAGCAGTTCGTC.

The genes are TRBV12-3 or TRBV12-4 and TRBJ2-3, with 10 bases matching TRBD1. The length of the CDR3 is 15 residues. V lost 5 bases and J lost 0; bases outside the gene matches: 2. The CDR3 DNA reads TGTGCCAGCAGTGACAGGGGGCAGAGCACAGATACGCAGTATTTT. Translation gives CASSDRGQSTDTQYF.

The chain recombines TRBV20-1 with TRBJ2-3, with 8 bases identical to TRBD2. CDR1 and CDR2 from the germline V gene are DFQATT and SNEGSKA (reference sequence). The CDR3 loop spans 15 amino acids. Germline trimming cut 6 bases from V and 7 bases from J; bases unmatched to any gene: 15. Here the CDR3 DNA reads TGCAGTGCACCAGGTTCGGCGGGGGGTCGCTATACGCAGTATTTT. It translates to CSAPGSAGGRYTQYF.